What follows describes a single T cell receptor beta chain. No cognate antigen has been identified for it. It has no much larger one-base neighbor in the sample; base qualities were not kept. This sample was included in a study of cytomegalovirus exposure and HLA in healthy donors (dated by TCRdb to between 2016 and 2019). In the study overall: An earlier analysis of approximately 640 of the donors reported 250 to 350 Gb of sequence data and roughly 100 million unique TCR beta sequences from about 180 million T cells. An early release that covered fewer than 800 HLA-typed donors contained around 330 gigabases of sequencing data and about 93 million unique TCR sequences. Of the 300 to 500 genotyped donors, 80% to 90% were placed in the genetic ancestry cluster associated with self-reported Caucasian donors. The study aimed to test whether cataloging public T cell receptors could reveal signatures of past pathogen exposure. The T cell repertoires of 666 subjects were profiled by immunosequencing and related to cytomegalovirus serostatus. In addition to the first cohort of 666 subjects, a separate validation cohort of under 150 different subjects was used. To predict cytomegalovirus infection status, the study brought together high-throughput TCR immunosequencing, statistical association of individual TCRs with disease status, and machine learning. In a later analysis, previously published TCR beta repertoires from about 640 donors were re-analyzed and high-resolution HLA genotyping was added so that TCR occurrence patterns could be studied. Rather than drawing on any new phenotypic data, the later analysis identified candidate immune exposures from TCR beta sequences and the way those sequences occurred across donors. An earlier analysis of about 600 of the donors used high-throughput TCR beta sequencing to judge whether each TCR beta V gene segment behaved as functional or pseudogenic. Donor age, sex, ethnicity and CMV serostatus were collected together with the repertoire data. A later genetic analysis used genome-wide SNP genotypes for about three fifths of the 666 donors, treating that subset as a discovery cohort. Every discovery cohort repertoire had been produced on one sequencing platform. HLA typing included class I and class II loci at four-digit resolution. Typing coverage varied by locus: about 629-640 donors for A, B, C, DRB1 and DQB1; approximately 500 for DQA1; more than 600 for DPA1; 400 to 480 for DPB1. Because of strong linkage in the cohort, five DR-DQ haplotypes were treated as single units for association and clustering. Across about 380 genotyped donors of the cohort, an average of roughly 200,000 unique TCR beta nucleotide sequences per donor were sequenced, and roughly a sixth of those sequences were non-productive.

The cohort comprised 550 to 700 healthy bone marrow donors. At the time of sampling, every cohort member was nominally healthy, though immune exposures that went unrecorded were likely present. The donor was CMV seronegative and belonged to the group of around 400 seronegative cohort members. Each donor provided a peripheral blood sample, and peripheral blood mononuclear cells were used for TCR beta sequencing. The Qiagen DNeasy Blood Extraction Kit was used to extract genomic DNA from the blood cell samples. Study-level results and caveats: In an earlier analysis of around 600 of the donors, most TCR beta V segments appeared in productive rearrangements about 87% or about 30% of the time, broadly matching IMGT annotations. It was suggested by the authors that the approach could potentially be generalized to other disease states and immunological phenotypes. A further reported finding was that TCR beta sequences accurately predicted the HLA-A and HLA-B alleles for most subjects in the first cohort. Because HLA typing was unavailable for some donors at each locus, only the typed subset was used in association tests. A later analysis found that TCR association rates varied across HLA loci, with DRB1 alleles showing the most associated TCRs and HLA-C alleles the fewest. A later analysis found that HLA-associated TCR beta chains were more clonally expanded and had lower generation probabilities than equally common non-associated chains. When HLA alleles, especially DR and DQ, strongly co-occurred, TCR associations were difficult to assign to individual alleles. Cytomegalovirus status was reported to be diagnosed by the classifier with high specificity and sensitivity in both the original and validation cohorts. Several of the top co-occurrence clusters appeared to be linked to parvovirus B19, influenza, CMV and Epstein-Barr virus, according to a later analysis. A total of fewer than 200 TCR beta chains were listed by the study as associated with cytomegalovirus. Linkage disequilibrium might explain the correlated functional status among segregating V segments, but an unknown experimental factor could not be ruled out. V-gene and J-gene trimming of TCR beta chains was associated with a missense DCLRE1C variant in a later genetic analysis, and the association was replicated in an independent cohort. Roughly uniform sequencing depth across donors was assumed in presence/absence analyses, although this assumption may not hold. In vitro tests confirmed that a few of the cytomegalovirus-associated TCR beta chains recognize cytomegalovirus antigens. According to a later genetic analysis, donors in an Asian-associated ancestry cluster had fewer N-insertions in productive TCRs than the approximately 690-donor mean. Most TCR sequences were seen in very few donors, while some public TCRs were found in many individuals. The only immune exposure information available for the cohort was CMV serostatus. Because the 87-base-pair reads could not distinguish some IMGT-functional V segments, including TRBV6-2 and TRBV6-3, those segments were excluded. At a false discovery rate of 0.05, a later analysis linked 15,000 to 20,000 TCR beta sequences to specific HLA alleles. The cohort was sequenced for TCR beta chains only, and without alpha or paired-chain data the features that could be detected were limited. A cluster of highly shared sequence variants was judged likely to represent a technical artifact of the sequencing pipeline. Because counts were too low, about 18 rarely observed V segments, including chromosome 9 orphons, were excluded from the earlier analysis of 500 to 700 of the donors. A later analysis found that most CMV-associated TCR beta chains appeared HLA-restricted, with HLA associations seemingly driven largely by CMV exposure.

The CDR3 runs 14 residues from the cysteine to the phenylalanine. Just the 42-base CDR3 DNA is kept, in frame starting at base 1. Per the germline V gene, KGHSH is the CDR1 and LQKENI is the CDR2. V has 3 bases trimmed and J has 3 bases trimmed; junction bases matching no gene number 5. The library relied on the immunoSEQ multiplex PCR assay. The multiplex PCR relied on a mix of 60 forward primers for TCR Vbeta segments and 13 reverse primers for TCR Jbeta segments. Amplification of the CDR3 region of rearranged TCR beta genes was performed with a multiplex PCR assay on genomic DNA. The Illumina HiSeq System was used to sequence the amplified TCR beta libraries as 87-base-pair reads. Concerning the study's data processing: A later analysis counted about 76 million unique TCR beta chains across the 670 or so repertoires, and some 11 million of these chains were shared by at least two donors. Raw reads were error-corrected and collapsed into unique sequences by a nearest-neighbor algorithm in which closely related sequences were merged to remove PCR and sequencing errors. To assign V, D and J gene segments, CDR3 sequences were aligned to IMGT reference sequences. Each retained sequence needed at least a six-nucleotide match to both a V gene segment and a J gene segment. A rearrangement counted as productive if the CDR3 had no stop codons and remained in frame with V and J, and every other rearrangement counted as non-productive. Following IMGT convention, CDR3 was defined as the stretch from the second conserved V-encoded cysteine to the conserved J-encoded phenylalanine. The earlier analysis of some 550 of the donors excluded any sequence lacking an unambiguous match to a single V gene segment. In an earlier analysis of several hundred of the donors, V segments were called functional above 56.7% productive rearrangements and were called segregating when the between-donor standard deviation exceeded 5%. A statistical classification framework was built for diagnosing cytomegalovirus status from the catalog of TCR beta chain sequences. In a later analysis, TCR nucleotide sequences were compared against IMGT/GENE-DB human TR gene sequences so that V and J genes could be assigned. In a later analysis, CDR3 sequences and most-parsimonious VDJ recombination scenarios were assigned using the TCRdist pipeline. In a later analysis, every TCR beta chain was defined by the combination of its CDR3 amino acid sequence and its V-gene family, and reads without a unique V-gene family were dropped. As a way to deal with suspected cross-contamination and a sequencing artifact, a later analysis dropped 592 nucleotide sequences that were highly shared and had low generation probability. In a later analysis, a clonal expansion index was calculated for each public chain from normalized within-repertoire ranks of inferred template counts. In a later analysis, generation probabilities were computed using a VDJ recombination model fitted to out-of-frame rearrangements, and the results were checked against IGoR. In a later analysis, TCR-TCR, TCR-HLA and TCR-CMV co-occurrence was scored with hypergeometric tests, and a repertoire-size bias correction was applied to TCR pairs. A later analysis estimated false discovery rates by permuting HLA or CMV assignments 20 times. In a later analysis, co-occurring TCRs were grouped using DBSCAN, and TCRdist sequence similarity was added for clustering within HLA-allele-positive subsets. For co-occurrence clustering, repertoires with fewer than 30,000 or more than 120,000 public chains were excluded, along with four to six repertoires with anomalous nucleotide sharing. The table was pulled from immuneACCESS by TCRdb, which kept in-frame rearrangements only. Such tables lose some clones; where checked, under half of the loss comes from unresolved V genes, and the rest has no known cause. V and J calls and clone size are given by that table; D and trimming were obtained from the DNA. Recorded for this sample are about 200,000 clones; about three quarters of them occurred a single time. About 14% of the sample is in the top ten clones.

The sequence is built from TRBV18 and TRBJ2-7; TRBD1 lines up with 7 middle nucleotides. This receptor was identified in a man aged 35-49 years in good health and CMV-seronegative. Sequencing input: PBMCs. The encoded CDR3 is CASSPTGSGYEQYF. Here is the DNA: TGTGCCAGCTCACCGACAGGGTCTGGCTACGAGCAGTACTTC.